This T cell receptor beta chain came from a study of cytomegalovirus exposure and HLA in healthy donors. The V and J ends lost 4 bases and 0 bases, in that order; junction bases with no gene match: 4. The germline V gene encodes CDR1 SNHLY and CDR2 FYNNEI. This CDR3 region has 16 residues. The PCR employed 60 Vbeta primers together with 13 Jbeta primers. Assay used: immunoSEQ multiplex PCR; TCRdb lists only in-frame clones, some missing. The sample carries roughly 34,000 clones, approximately 80% recorded once. The chain combines TRBV2 with TRBJ2-5; 11 bases agree with TRBD2. Sequences were obtained from PBMCs. The origin of this receptor is a woman between 18 and 29 years old in good health and CMV-seronegative. The CDR3, as DNA: TGTGCCAGCAGTGGCGAGGGACTAGCGGACCAAGAGACCCAGTACTTC. Translation gives CASSGEGLADQETQYF.